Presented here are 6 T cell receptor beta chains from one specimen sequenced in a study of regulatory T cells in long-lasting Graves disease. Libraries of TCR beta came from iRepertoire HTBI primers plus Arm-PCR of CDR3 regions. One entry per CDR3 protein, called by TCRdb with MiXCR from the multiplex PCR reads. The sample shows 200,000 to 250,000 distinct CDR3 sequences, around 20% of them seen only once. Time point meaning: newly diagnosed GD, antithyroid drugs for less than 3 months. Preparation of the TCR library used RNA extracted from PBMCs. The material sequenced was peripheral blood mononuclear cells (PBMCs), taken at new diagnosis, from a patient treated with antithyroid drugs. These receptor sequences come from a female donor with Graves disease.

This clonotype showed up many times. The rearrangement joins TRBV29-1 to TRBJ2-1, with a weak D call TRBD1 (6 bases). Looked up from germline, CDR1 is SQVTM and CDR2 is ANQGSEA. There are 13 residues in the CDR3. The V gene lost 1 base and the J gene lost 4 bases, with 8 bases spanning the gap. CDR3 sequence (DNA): TGCAGCGTTGAAGGGACAGATTACAATGAGCAGTTCTTC. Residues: CSVEGTDYNEQFF.

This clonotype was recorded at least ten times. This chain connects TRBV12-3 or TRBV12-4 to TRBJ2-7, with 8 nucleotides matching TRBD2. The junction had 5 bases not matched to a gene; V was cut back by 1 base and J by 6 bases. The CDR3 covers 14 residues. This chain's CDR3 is CASSLVGTRREQYF. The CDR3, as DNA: TGTGCCAGCAGTTTAGTTGGGACTAGACGCGAGCAGTACTTC.

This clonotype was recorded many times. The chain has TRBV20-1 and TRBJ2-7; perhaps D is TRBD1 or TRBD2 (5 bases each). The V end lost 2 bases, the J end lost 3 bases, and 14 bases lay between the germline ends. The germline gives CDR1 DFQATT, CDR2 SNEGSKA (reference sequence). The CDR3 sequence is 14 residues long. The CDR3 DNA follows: TGCAGTGCTAGAAAAACCGGGACCCACTACGAGCAGTACTTC. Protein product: CSARKTGTHYEQYF.

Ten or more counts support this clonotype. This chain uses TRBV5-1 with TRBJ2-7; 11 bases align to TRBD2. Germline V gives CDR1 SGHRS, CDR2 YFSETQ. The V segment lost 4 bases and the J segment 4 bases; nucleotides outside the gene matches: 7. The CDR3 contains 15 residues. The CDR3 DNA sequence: TGCGCCAGCAGCGCAACCGGGACTAGCGGTTACGAGCAGTACTTC. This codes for CASSATGTSGYEQYF. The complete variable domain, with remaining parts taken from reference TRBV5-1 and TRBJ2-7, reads KAGVTQTPRYLIKTRGQQVTLSCSPISGHRSVSWYQQTPGQGLQFLFEYFSETQRNKGNFPGRFSGRQFSNSRSEMNVSTLELGDSALYLCASSATGTSGYEQYFGPGTRLTVT.

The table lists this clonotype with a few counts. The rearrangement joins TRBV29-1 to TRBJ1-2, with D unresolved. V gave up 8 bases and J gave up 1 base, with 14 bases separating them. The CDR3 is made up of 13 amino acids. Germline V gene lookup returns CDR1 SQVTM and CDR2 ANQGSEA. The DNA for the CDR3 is TGCAGCTCGAGAGGATGGGATAACTATGGCTACACCTTC. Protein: CSSRGWDNYGYTF. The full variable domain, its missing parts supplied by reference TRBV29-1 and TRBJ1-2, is SAVISQKPSRDICQRGTSLTIQCQVDSQVTMMFWYRQQPGQSLTLIATANQGSEATYESGFVIDKFPISRPNLTFSTLTVSNMSPEDSSIYLCSSRGWDNYGYTFGSGTRLTVV.

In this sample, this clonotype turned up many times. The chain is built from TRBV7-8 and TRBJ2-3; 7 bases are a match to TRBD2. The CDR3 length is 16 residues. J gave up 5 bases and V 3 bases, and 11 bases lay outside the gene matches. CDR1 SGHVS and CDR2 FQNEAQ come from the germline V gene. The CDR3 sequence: CASSLGGSGGRDTQYF. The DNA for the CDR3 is TGTGCCAGCAGCTTGGGAGGGTCCGGCGGACGAGATACGCAGTATTTT.